The next 16 T cell receptor beta chains were all read from a single sample in a study of OX40 agonist ivuxolimab in advanced cancers. Library preparation employed the immunoSEQ multiplex PCR assay. Imported from immuneACCESS, the table was reduced by TCRdb to in-frame sequences with V and J called. These copies leave out some clones; in studies compared against another copy, an unresolved V gene accounts for under half, and the cause of the remainder is not known. This sample is represented by over 15,000 clones; 70% to 90% of them were singletons. The top ten clones comprise about a sixth of the sample. The specimen was CD4+ or CD8+ T cells sorted from blood, collected in a trial of the OX40 agonist ivuxolimab. The receptors derive from an adult with an advanced solid tumor such as melanoma, head and neck, liver or kidney cancer.

The chain recombines TRBV27 with TRBJ2-5; possible D gene TRBD2, 6 bases. V lost 6 bases to trimming and J lost 1 base, with 9 bases between them. The germline CDR1 and CDR2 sequences are MNHEY and SMNVEV (reference sequence). The CDR3 length is 13 residues. Written as DNA, the CDR3 is TGTGCCAGCAGGGACTATACCCAAGAGACCCAGTACTTC. Translated: CASRDYTQETQYF.

The rearrangement links TRBV5-1 to TRBJ2-3, with no clear D. The germline V gene encodes CDR1 SGHRS and CDR2 YFSETQ. Trimming left V 9 bases short and J 1 base short, with 21 bases between. CDR3 size: 16 residues. As DNA, the CDR3 is TGCGCCACCCCACTCGGGCTAGTGTTACGCACAGATACGCAGTATTTT. This gives the protein CATPLGLVLRTDTQYF.

J is TRBJ1-1 and V is TRBV29-1; possible D gene TRBD1, 5 bases. This CDR3 is built from 12 residues. Germline-derived CDR1 and CDR2 are SQVTM and ANQGSEA. The V end was cut by 6 bases, the J end by 0 bases, with 8 bases between. The CDR3 nucleotides are TGCAGCGTAGGGGTAATGAACACTGAAGCTTTCTTT. It yields the protein CSVGVMNTEAFF. Together with reference TRBV29-1 and TRBJ1-1, the CDR3 gives the full variable domain: SAVISQKPSRDICQRGTSLTIQCQVDSQVTMMFWYRQQPGQSLTLIATANQGSEATYESGFVIDKFPISRPNLTFSTLTVSNMSPEDSSIYLCSVGVMNTEAFFGQGTRLTVV.

The sample holds one count of this clone. This rearrangement joins TRBV7-9 to TRBJ2-1; tentative D call: TRBD1 (5 bases). CDR3 length equals 15 residues. Germline-derived CDR1 and CDR2 are SEHNR and FQNEAQ (reference sequence). Trimming removed 1 base from V and 7 bases from J, with 14 bases in between. CDR3 amino acids: CASSLGGQGRNEQFF. The CDR3 nucleotides are TGTGCCAGCAGCTTAGGAGGTCAGGGTCGGAATGAGCAGTTCTTC. The variable domain in full, completed from reference TRBV7-9 and TRBJ2-1, reads DTGVSQNPRHKITKRGQNVTFRCDPISEHNRLYWYRQTLGQGPEFLTYFQNEAQLEKSRLLSDRFSAERPKGSFSTLEIQRTEQGDSAMYLCASSLGGQGRNEQFFGPGTRLTVL.

This chain connects TRBV4-3 to TRBJ1-3; 9 bases line up with TRBD1. Germline V gene data show CDR1 as LGHNA and CDR2 as YSLEER. This CDR3 has 14 residues. Trimming cost V 3 bases and J 4 bases; bases outside gene matches: 1. DNA for the CDR3: TGCGCCAGCAGCCAGGGACAGGGAGGAAACACCATATATTTT. Its translation: CASSQGQGGNTIYF.

This clone has only one observation. The V call is TRBV19, the J call TRBJ2-6, with D unresolved. Germline V gene data show CDR1 as LNHDA and CDR2 as SQIVND (reference sequence). Trimming removed 4 bases at V and 4 bases at J, with 5 bases between. CDR3 length: 13 amino acids. The CDR3 here is CASSTSGANVLTF. CDR3 sequence (DNA): TGTGCCAGTAGTACATCCGGGGCCAACGTCCTGACTTTC.

This chain links TRBV11-3 with TRBJ2-7, with D maybe TRBD1 (6 bases). V dropped 5 bases and J dropped 5 bases, with 10 bases sitting between them. Germline CDR1 and CDR2: SGHNT and YENEEA. The CDR3 runs 12 residues. Here the CDR3 DNA reads TGTGCCAGCAGCGCCAGGGGAGACGAGCAGTACTTC. It codes for CASSARGDEQYF.

The CDR3 here is CASSAVGGTGANVLTF. The CDR3, as DNA: TGTGCCAGCAGCGCCGTCGGGGGTACGGGGGCCAACGTCCTGACTTTC. The chain carries TRBV5-4 and TRBJ2-6; D may be TRBD2 (6 bases). This CDR3 comprises 16 residues. Germline V gene lookup returns CDR1 SGHNT and CDR2 YYREEE (reference sequence). The V end was cut by 4 bases, the J end by 4 bases, with 15 bases between. Using reference TRBV5-4 and TRBJ2-6 for the parts outside the CDR3, the full variable domain is ETGVTQSPTHLIKTRGQQVTLRCSSQSGHNTVSWYQQALGQGPQFIFQYYREEENGRGNFPPRFSGLQFPNYSSELNVNALELDDSALYLCASSAVGGTGANVLTFGAGSRLTVL.

V gene TRBV18 combines with J gene TRBJ2-7; D is uncertain. V was cut by 3 bases and J by 3 bases, with 9 bases left in between. Germline lookup yields CDR1 KGHSH and CDR2 LQKENI. This CDR3 has 13 residues. The CDR3 protein is CASSPSLYYEQYF. Written as DNA, the CDR3 is TGTGCCAGCTCACCGTCCCTTTACTACGAGCAGTACTTC.

The genes are TRBV4-1 and TRBJ2-7; D call uncertain. V lost 4 bases and J lost 6, with 31 bases in between. Germline loops: CDR1 MGHRA, CDR2 YSYEKL. CDR3 size: 19 residues. The CDR3 DNA reads TGCGCCAGCAGCCCCCTGACCCTGGGCCGACGGACCCTGTCTACCGAGCAGTACTTC. Translating it yields CASSPLTLGRRTLSTEQYF.

The chain has TRBV6-5 and TRBJ1-6; D remains ambiguous. Germline assignment: CDR1 MNHEY and CDR2 SVGAGI. V was cut by 2 bases and J by 13 bases, with 9 bases left in between. This CDR3 has 12 amino acids. CDR3 loop: CASSYPRGPLHF. CDR3 coding DNA: TGTGCCAGCAGTTACCCTCGCGGGCCCCTCCACTTT.

The rearrangement links TRBV27 to TRBJ2-1, with 7 bases lining up with TRBD2. The CDR3 runs to 14 residues. CDR1 is MNHEY and CDR2 is SMNVEV in the germline V gene (reference sequence). Trimming cost V 9 bases and J 7 bases; bases outside gene matches: 12. The CDR3, as DNA: TGTGCCAGTACAAGCGGGATAGTCTCAAATGAGCAGTTCTTC. Protein sequence: CASTSGIVSNEQFF.

CDR3 nucleotide sequence: TGCGCCAGCAGCTTGGCAGGGCCAGGTGAAAAACTGTTTTTT. Its translation is CASSLAGPGEKLFF. The V call is TRBV5-1, the J call TRBJ1-4, with TRBD1 as a possible D gene (5 bases). The V end lost 0 bases, the J end lost 7 bases, and 10 bases lay between the germline ends. The CDR3 spans 14 residues. Germline values: CDR1 SGHRS, CDR2 YFSETQ. Variable domain in full (rest from reference TRBV5-1 and TRBJ1-4): KAGVTQTPRYLIKTRGQQVTLSCSPISGHRSVSWYQQTPGQGLQFLFEYFSETQRNKGNFPGRFSGRQFSNSRSEMNVSTLELGDSALYLCASSLAGPGEKLFFGSGTQLSVL.

The V and J genes are TRBV27 and TRBJ2-1; maybe TRBD1 (5 bases). The length of the CDR3 is 14 residues. Per the germline V gene, CDR1 is MNHEY and CDR2 is SMNVEV (reference sequence). The V and J ends lost 5 bases and 5 bases respectively, with 13 bases between them. The chain's CDR3 is CASSPEDRDNEQFF. CDR3 in DNA: TGTGCCAGCAGTCCAGAAGACAGAGACAATGAGCAGTTCTTC.

This clone was seen a few times. V is TRBV30 and J is TRBJ1-5, with a tentative D call TRBD1 (6 bases). Germline V gene data show CDR1 as GTSNPN and CDR2 as SVGIG (reference sequence). V lost 3 bases and J lost 0, with 15 bases in between. The CDR3 is made up of 16 amino acids. The CDR3 DNA reads as TGTGCCTGGAGGGCCAGGGGAAGATCTAGCAATCAGCCCCAGCATTTT. It specifies CAWRARGRSSNQPQHF.

This chain uses TRBV14 with TRBJ2-1; no clear D gene. The V and J ends lost 0 bases and 9 bases respectively, with 9 bases between them. Germline CDR1 SGHDN, CDR2 FVKESK. This CDR3 comprises 13 residues. The CDR3 DNA reads as TGTGCCAGCAGCCAAGACTTTAGAGGTGAGCAGTTCTTC. Translated: CASSQDFRGEQFF. Full variable domain (rest looked up from reference TRBV14 and TRBJ2-1): EAGVTQFPSHSVIEKGQTVTLRCDPISGHDNLYWYRRVMGKEIKFLLHFVKESKQDESGMPNNRFLAERTGGTYSTLKVQPAELEDSGVYFCASSQDFRGEQFFGPGTRLTVL.